These 21 T cell receptor beta chains share one sample of origin, sequenced in a study of cytomegalovirus exposure and HLA in healthy donors. 13 Jbeta primers and 60 Vbeta primers were used for the PCR. The table came from immunoSEQ multiplex PCR; TCRdb's copy has only in-frame clones and leaves some out. The table includes around 91,000 clones, less than 85% detected once. The specimen sequenced was PBMCs. Receptor source: a man younger than 35 in good health and CMV-seronegative.

The chain employs TRBV30 and TRBJ1-1, with D possibly being TRBD1 (5 bases). CDR1 GTSNPN and CDR2 SVGIG come from the germline V gene (reference sequence). With 2 bases removed from V and 7 bases from J, the gap between germline ends came to 11 bases. CDR3 length equals 12 residues. For the CDR3, the DNA is TGTGCCTGGAGTCGGGGGGGTGATGAAGCTTTCTTT. Residues: CAWSRGGDEAFF. The complete variable domain, with remaining parts taken from reference TRBV30 and TRBJ1-1, reads SQTIHQWPATLVQPVGSPLSLECTVEGTSNPNLYWYRQAAGRGLQLLFYSVGIGQISSEVPQNLSASRPQDRQFILSSKKLLLSDSGFYLCAWSRGGDEAFFGQGTRLTVV.

This clone showed up just a few times. The chain links TRBV4-2 to TRBJ1-4; 7 nucleotides align to TRBD1. The CDR3 length is 16 residues. With V trimmed by 1 base and J by 6 bases, 8 bases remained unmatched. Germline V gene lookup returns CDR1 LGHNA and CDR2 YNFKEQ. As DNA, the CDR3 is TGTGCCAGCAGCCAAGCCGGACCCGGGACAGATGAAAAACTGTTTTTT. The encoded protein is CASSQAGPGTDEKLFF.

This clone appeared a single time. The chain combines TRBV6-1 with TRBJ1-2; no clear D gene. Deletions cut 1 base from V and 4 bases from J, with 10 bases between. CDR3 size: 14 residues. Germline values: CDR1 MNHNS, CDR2 SASEGT. CDR3 region: CASSEEPRSYGYTF. The DNA of the CDR3 is TGTGCCAGCAGTGAAGAGCCCCGGAGCTATGGCTACACCTTC.

The chain joins TRBV9 to TRBJ1-1; 8 nucleotides line up with TRBD1. Germline V gene sequence: CDR1 SGDLS, CDR2 YYNGEE. V was pared by 4 bases and J by 7 bases, with 6 bases of the junction left unmatched. The CDR3 length is 13 residues. CDR3 coding DNA: TGTGCCAGCAGCCGGACAGGGATGATTGAAGCTTTCTTT. Translated: CASSRTGMIEAFF.

This clone was detected once. The chain combines TRBV2 with TRBJ1-2; 8 bases are a match to TRBD1. The J segment lost 8 bases and the V segment lost 7 bases, leaving 9 bases of the junction unmatched. The CDR3 loop spans 13 amino acids. Germline V gene data show CDR1 as SNHLY and CDR2 as FYNNEI. The CDR3 reads CASKGQGAGGYTF. Written as DNA, the CDR3 is TGTGCCAGCAAGGGGCAGGGGGCCGGAGGCTACACCTTC.

The V call is TRBV9, the J call TRBJ2-7; D may be TRBD1 (6 bases). The CDR3 contains 18 residues. V lost 1 base to trimming and J lost 0 bases, with 20 bases between them. The germline V gene encodes CDR1 SGDLS and CDR2 YYNGEE. CDR3 coding DNA: TGTGCCAGCAGCGTATTGAACCTCCGGGACACGAGCTCCTACGAGCAGTACTTC. Amino acids: CASSVLNLRDTSSYEQYF.

The chain is built from TRBV9 and TRBJ2-7, with TRBD2 identical over 10 bases. Germline V CDR1 and CDR2: SGDLS, YYNGEE. The CDR3 extends over 14 amino acids. Trimming removed 4 bases from V and 3 bases from J; junction bases left unmatched: 4. CDR3 bases: TGTGCCAGCAGCACTGGGACTAGCGACTACGAGCAGTACTTC. Translating gives CASSTGTSDYEQYF.

The chain links TRBV6-6 to TRBJ1-5; D might be TRBD1 (6 bases). Germline V CDR1 and CDR2: MNHNY, SVGAGI (reference sequence). V was trimmed by 2 bases and J by 7 bases, leaving 9 bases between them. This CDR3 region has 13 residues. CDR3 amino acids: CASSYDRSQPQHF. The CDR3 DNA sequence: TGTGCCAGCAGTTACGACAGGAGCCAGCCCCAGCATTTT.

V gene TRBV28 combines with J gene TRBJ1-5; 8 nucleotides align to TRBD1. Germline V CDR1 and CDR2: MDHEN, SYDVKM. V gave up 1 base and J gave up 2 bases; unmatched junction bases: 10. The CDR3 consists of 18 residues. CDR3 amino acids: CASSLYPGGKERNQPQHF. The CDR3 DNA follows: TGTGCCAGCAGTTTATATCCAGGGGGCAAGGAGCGCAATCAGCCCCAGCATTTT. Looking up the rest from reference TRBV28 and TRBJ1-5 gives the full variable domain: DVKVTQSSRYLVKRTGEKVFLECVQDMDHENMFWYRQDPGLGLRLIYFSYDVKMKEKGDIPEGYSVSREKKERFSLILESASTNQTSMYLCASSLYPGGKERNQPQHFGDGTRLSIL.

This chain links TRBV7-9 with TRBJ2-7, with 9 bases aligning to TRBD1. Germline CDR1 reads SEHNR; CDR2 reads FQNEAQ (reference sequence). V gave up 5 bases and J gave up 5 bases; unmatched junction bases: 7. The CDR3 runs to 14 residues. This CDR3 is CASSPITGGNEQYF. CDR3 in DNA: TGTGCCAGCAGCCCTATTACAGGGGGCAACGAGCAGTACTTC.

The chain carries TRBV5-4 and TRBJ2-7, with D unclear. V dropped 4 bases and J dropped 2 bases, with 16 bases sitting between them. This CDR3 spans 15 amino acids. Germline V gene lookup returns CDR1 SGHNT and CDR2 YYREEE (reference sequence). CDR3 DNA: TGTGCCAGCAGCCCCCGAGGCTATCAACCCTACGAGCAGTACTTC. Its protein is CASSPRGYQPYEQYF.

This chain connects TRBV9 to TRBJ2-2; 10 bases agree with TRBD2. V shed 0 bases, J shed 5 bases, and the junction held 10 bases outside the gene matches. This CDR3 comprises 18 residues. CDR1 and CDR2 from the germline V gene are SGDLS and YYNGEE. The CDR3 DNA is TGTGCCAGCAGCGTAGGGGTTAGCGGGAGGTCCTCGACCGGGGAGCTGTTTTTT. Encoded protein: CASSVGVSGRSSTGELFF.

This chain connects TRBV5-1 to TRBJ1-3, with D perhaps TRBD1 (5 bases). V gave up 4 bases and J gave up 2 bases, with 13 bases separating them. This CDR3 comprises 15 residues. The germline V gene has CDR1 SGHRS and CDR2 YFSETQ. CDR3 region: CASSTTTGTGNTIYF. In nucleotides, the CDR3 is TGCGCCAGCAGCACCACAACAGGTACTGGAAACACCATATATTTT.

The chain is built from TRBV12-2 and TRBJ2-1; the table gives TRBD2 as D, unverified against the DNA. TRBV12-2 is flagged as a pseudogene. The CDR3 runs to 16 residues. CDR3 region: CASRYTGTSGRGEQFF. The CDR3 region has the DNA TGTGCAAGTCGCTACACCGGGACTAGCGGGAGGGGTGAGCAGTTCTTC.

Turning to this clone: In the same sample, other DNA sequences code for this CDR3. The V call is TRBV5-1, the J call TRBJ2-7; the D gene is possibly TRBD2 (6 bases). CDR1 is SGHRS and CDR2 is YFSETQ in the germline V gene. V was pared by 1 base and J by 0 bases, with 8 bases between. This CDR3 is built from 14 residues. CDR3 amino acids: CASSLSGVSYEQYF. The CDR3 DNA reads TGCGCCAGCAGCTTGTCGGGAGTCTCCTACGAGCAGTACTTC. Looking up the rest from reference TRBV5-1 and TRBJ2-7 gives the full variable domain: KAGVTQTPRYLIKTRGQQVTLSCSPISGHRSVSWYQQTPGQGLQFLFEYFSETQRNKGNFPGRFSGRQFSNSRSEMNVSTLELGDSALYLCASSLSGVSYEQYFGPGTRLTVT.

This rearrangement joins TRBV5-1 to TRBJ2-1; 15 nucleotides agree with TRBD2. The trim removed 4 bases at V and 2 bases at J, leaving 10 bases unmatched. Germline CDR1 reads SGHRS; CDR2 reads YFSETQ. This CDR3 comprises 19 residues. The CDR3 loop reads CASSASGLAGGPPYNEQFF. As DNA, the CDR3 is TGCGCCAGCAGCGCCTCAGGACTAGCGGGAGGGCCCCCCTACAATGAGCAGTTCTTC.

J is TRBJ1-2 and V is TRBV5-4; a weak D match, TRBD1 (6 bases). Germline V CDR1 and CDR2: SGHNT, YYREEE (reference sequence). The CDR3 loop spans 14 amino acids. V was trimmed by 0 bases and J by 2 bases, leaving 8 bases between them. The CDR3 spells CASSLDRANYGYTF. The DNA for the CDR3 is TGTGCCAGCAGCTTGGACAGGGCAAACTATGGCTACACCTTC.

Written as DNA, the CDR3 is TGTGCCAGCAGTTCGCGGACAGTAAACTACAATGAGCAGTTCTTC. It codes for CASSSRTVNYNEQFF. The chain has TRBV27 and TRBJ2-1; D is perhaps TRBD1 (6 bases). Germline-derived CDR1 and CDR2 are MNHEY and SMNVEV (reference sequence). V was pared by 4 bases and J by 3 bases, with 13 bases between. The CDR3 sequence is 15 residues long.

This chain links TRBV2 with TRBJ2-1; TRBD2 matches at 7 bases. V dropped 6 bases and J dropped 2; count of bases not matched to a gene: 4. This CDR3 spans 14 amino acids. In germline, CDR1 is SNHLY, CDR2 FYNNEI. As DNA, the CDR3 is TGTGCCAGCAGCCTAGCGGCGACCTACAATGAGCAGTTCTTC. Translating gives CASSLAATYNEQFF.

This clone was detected only once. This chain connects TRBV4-1 to TRBJ1-6; TRBD1 is a possible D gene (5 bases). CDR1 is MGHRA and CDR2 is YSYEKL in the germline V gene. The V end lost 0 bases, the J end lost 6 bases, and 12 bases lay between the germline ends. This CDR3 comprises 16 residues. The CDR3: CASSQDLGRSNSPLHF. The CDR3 DNA reads TGCGCCAGCAGCCAAGATTTGGGGCGGTCTAATTCACCCCTCCACTTT.

The CDR3 spells CASRRGGLAFF. For the CDR3, the DNA is TGTGCCAGCAGGCGGGGGGGGTTGGCTTTCTTT. J is TRBJ1-1 and V is TRBV6-5; the D gene is possibly TRBD1 (5 bases). The CDR3 consists of 11 residues. V shed 6 bases and J shed 11 bases, with 13 bases lying between them. The germline V gene has CDR1 MNHEY and CDR2 SVGAGI.